This T cell receptor beta chain was observed in a study of vaccination and CD4 T cells after COVID-19. V gave up 6 bases and J gave up 2 bases; unmatched junction bases: 11. CDR3 length: 17 amino acids. Germline loops: CDR1 DFQATT, CDR2 SNEGSKA (reference sequence). Specified treatment: approximately nine-day PBMC culture with coronavirus spike peptide pools or control peptides (ViraFEST assay). An Oncomine TCR Beta short-read assay was used to sequence the DNA from cultured CD4+ T cells. TCRdb redid the calling of the PCR reads with MiXCR, one entry per CDR3 protein. The repertoire holds some 19,000 distinct CDR3 sequences, with under 45% as singletons. By sample fraction, this clonotype is medium-sized (0.01 to 0.1%). The antigen remains unidentified.

The clonotype comes from a human donor with COVID-19. The chain combines TRBV20-1 with TRBJ1-5; the match to TRBD1 covers 12 bases. Material: cultured CD4+ T cells from blood. DNA of the CDR3: TGCAGTGCATGGAGGGGGACAGGGGGCACGGGCAATCAGCCCCAGCATTTT. Translated, it gives CSAWRGTGGTGNQPQHF.